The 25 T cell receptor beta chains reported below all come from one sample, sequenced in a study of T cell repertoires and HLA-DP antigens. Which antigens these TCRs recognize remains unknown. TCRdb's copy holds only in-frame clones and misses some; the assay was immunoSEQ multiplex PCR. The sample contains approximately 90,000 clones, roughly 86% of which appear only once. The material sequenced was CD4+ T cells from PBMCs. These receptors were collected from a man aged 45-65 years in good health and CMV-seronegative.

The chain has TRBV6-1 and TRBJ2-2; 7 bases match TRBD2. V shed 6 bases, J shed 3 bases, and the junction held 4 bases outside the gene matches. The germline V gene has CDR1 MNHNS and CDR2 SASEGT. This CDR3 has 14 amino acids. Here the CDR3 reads CASSLTSDTGELFF. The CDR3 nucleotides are TGTGCCAGCAGCTTAACTAGCGACACCGGGGAGCTGTTTTTT.

The CDR3 nucleotides read TGTGCCAGCAGACCGGGACAGGGGACCACCGGGGAGCTGTTTTTT. It translates to CASRPGQGTTGELFF. The chain recombines TRBV7-2 with TRBJ2-2; 10 nucleotides align to TRBD1. The V gene's germline CDR1 is SGHTA and CDR2 FQGNSA. The CDR3 contains 15 residues. Unmatched junction bases numbered 5, after V lost 6 bases and J lost 4 bases.

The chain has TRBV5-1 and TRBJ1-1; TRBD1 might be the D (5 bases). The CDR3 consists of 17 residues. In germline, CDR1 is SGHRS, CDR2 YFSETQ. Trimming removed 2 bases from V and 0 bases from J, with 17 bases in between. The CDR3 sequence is CASSFAQGGVMNTEAFF. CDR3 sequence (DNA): TGCGCCAGCAGCTTTGCGCAGGGCGGCGTCATGAACACTGAAGCTTTCTTT.

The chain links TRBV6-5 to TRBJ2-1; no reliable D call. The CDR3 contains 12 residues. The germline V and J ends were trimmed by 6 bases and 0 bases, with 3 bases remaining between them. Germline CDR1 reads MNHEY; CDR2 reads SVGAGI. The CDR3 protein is CASRSSYNEQFF. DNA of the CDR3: TGTGCCAGCAGGAGCTCCTACAATGAGCAGTTCTTC.

Here the CDR3 reads CASRPSGPYEQYF. In nucleotides, the CDR3 is TGTGCCAGCAGACCATCTGGTCCGTACGAGCAGTACTTC. V usage is TRBV7-2 and J usage is TRBJ2-7; D uncertain. The germline CDR1 and CDR2 sequences are SGHTA and FQGNSA. V was pared by 6 bases and J by 4 bases, with 13 bases between. This CDR3 is 13 amino acids long. Complete variable domain (other parts from reference TRBV7-2 and TRBJ2-7): GAGVSQSPSNKVTEKGKDVELRCDPISGHTALYWYRQSLGQGLEFLIYFQGNSAPDKSGLPSDRFSAERTGGSVSTLTIQRTQQEDSAVYLCASRPSGPYEQYFGPGTRLTVT.

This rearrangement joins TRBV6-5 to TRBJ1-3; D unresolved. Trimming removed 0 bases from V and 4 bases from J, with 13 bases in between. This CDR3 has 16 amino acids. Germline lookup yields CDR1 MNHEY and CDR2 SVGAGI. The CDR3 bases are TGTGCCAGCAGTTACTCGAGATGGAGTTCCGGAAACACCATATATTTT. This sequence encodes CASSYSRWSSGNTIYF.

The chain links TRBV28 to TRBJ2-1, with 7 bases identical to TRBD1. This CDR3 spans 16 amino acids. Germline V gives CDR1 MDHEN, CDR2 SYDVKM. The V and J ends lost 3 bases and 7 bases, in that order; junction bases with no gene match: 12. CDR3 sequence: CASSLGSQTGRNEQFF. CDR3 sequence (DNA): TGTGCCAGCAGTTTGGGTTCGCAGACAGGGCGTAATGAGCAGTTCTTC.

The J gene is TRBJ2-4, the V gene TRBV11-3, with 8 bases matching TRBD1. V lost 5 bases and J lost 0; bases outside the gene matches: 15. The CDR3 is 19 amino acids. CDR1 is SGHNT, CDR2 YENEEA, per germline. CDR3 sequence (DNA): TGTGCCAGCAGCCCAAGTCCCCCGCAGGGGGCCCTAGCCAAAAACATTCAGTACTTC. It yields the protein CASSPSPPQGALAKNIQYF. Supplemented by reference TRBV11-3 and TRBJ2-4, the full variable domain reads EAGVVQSPRYKIIEKKQPVAFWCNPISGHNTLYWYLQNLGQGPELLIRYENEEAVDDSQLPKDRFSAERLKGVDSTLKIQPAELGDSAVYLCASSPSPPQGALAKNIQYFGAGTRLSVL.

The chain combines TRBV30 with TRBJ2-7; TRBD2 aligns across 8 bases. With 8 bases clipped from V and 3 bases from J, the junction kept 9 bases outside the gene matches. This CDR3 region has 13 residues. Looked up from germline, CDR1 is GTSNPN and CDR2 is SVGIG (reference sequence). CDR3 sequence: CAGSSGGIYEQYF. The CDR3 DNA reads TGTGCCGGGTCAAGCGGGGGAATCTACGAGCAGTACTTC.

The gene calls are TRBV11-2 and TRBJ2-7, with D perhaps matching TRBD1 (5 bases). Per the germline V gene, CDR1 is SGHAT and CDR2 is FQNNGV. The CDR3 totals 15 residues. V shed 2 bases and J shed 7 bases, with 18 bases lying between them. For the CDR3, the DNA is TGTGCCAGCAGCTTAAATGGTCAGCAGGGTGCTGAGCAGTACTTC. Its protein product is CASSLNGQQGAEQYF.

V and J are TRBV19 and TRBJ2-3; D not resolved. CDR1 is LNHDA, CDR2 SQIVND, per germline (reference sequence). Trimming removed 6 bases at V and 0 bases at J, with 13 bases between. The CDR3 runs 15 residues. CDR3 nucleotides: TGTGCCAGTAGAATCAATGTGGCTAGCACAGATACGCAGTATTTT. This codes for CASRINVASTDTQYF.

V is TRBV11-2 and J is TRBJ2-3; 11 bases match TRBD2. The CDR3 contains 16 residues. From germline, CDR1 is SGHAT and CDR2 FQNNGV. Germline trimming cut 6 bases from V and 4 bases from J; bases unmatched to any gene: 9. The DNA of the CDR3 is TGTGCCAGCAGATCACTAGCGGGAGTCCCCCCAGATACGCAGTATTTT. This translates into CASRSLAGVPPDTQYF.

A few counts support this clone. The CDR3 region is CASSSGLRTTNYGYTF. DNA of the CDR3: TGTGCCAGCAGTTCCGGACTGCGGACTACTAACTATGGCTACACCTTC. The genes are TRBV6-5 and TRBJ1-2; no firm D call. Trimming took off 4 bases at V and 0 bases at J, with 15 bases between the two ends. This CDR3 is 16 amino acids long. Germline-derived CDR1 and CDR2 are MNHEY and SVGAGI.

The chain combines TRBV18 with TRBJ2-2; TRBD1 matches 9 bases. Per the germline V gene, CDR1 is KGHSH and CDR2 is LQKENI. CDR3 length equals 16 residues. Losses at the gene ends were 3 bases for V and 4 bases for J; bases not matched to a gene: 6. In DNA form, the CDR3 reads TGTGCCAGCTCACCGAGGACAGGGGCGACCACCGGGGAGCTGTTTTTT. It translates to CASSPRTGATTGELFF. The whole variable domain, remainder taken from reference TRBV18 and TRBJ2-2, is NAGVMQNPRHLVRRRGQEARLRCSPMKGHSHVYWYRQLPEEGLKFMVYLQKENIIDESGMPKERFSAEFPKEGPSILRIQQVVRGDSAAYFCASSPRTGATTGELFFGEGSRLTVL.

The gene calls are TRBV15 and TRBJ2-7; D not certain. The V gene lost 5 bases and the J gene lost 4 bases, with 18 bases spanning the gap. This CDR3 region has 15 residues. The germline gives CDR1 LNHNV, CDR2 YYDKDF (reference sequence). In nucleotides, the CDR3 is TGTGCCACCAGCTTAGACGTCGGAGCGAGATACGAGCAGTACTTC. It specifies CATSLDVGARYEQYF.

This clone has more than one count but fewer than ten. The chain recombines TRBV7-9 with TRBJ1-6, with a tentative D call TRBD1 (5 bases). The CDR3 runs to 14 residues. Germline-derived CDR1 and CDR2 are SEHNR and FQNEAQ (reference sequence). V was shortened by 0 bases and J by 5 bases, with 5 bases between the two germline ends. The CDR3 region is CASSLARDNSPLHF. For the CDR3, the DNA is TGTGCCAGCAGCTTAGCCAGGGATAATTCACCCCTCCACTTT.

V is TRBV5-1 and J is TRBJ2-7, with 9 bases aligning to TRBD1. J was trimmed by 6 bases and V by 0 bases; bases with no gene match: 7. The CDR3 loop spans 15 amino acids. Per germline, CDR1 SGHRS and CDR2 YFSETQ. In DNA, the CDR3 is TGCGCCAGCAGCTTGGATGGGACAGGGTACGGCGAGCAGTACTTC. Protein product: CASSLDGTGYGEQYF. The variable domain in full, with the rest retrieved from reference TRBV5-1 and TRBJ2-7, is KAGVTQTPRYLIKTRGQQVTLSCSPISGHRSVSWYQQTPGQGLQFLFEYFSETQRNKGNFPGRFSGRQFSNSRSEMNVSTLELGDSALYLCASSLDGTGYGEQYFGPGTRLTVT.

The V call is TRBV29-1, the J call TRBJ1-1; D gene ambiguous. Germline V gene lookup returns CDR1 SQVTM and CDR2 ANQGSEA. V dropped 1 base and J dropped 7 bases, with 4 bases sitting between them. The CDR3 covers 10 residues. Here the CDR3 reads CSVEGSEAFF. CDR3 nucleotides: TGCAGCGTTGAAGGAAGTGAAGCTTTCTTT.

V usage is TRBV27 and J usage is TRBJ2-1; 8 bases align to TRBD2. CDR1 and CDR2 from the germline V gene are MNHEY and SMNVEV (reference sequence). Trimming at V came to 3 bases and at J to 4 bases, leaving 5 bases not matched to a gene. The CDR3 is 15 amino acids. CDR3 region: CASSFGASGYNEQFF. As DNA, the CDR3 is TGTGCCAGCAGTTTCGGGGCTAGCGGGTACAATGAGCAGTTCTTC.

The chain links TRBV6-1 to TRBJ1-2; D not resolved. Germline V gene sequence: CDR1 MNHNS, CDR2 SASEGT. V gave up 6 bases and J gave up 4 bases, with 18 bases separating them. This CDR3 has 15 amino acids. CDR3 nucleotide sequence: TGTGCCAGCAGGGCAGACCTCCGGAACCCCTATGGCTACACCTTC. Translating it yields CASRADLRNPYGYTF.

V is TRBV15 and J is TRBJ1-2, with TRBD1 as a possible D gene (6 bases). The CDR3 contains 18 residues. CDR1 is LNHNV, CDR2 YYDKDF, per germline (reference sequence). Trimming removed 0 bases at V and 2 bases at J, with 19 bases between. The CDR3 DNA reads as TGTGCCACCAGCAGAGACTGGGGGGCGAAGGACGACAACTATGGCTACACCTTC. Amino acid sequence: CATSRDWGAKDDNYGYTF.

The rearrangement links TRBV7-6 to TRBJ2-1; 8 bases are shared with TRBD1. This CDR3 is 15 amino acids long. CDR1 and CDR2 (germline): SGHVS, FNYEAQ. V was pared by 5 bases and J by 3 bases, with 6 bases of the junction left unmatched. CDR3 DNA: TGTGCCAGCAGCGCCGCCGGGACAGGCTACAATGAGCAGTTCTTC. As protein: CASSAAGTGYNEQFF.

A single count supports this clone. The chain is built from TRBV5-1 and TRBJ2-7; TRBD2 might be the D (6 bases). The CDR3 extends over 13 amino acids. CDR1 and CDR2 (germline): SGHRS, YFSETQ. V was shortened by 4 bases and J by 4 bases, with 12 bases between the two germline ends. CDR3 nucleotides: TGCGCCAGCAGCGGAGGGACTGGGTACGAGCAGTACTTC. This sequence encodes CASSGGTGYEQYF. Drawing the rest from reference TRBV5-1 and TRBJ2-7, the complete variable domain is KAGVTQTPRYLIKTRGQQVTLSCSPISGHRSVSWYQQTPGQGLQFLFEYFSETQRNKGNFPGRFSGRQFSNSRSEMNVSTLELGDSALYLCASSGGTGYEQYFGPGTRLTVT.

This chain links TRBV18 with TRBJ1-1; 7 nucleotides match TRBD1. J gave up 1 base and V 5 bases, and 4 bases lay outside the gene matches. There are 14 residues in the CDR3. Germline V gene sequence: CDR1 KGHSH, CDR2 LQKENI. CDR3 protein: CASSFSGGNTEAFF. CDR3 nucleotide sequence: TGTGCCAGCTCATTCTCAGGGGGGAACACTGAAGCTTTCTTT.

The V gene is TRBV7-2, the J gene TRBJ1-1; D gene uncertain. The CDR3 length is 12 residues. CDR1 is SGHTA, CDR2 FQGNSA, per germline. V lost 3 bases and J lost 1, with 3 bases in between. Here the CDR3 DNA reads TGTGCCAGCAGCTTTCAGAACACTGAAGCTTTCTTT. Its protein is CASSFQNTEAFF.